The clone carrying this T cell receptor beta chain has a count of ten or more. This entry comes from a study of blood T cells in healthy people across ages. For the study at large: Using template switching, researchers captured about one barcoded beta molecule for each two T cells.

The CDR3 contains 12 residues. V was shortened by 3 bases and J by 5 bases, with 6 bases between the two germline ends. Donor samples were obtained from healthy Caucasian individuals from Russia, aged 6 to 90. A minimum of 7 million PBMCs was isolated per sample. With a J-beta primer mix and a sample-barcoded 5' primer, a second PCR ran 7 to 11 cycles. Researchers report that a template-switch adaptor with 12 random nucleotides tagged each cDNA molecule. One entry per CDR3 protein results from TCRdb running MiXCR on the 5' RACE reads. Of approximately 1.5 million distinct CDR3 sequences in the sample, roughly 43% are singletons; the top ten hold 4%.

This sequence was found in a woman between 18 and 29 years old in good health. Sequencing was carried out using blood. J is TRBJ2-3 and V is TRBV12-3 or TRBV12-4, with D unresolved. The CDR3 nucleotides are TGTGCCAGCAGTTTTAGGGTAGATACGCAGTATTTT. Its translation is CASSFRVDTQYF.